A single sample is the source of the 9 T cell receptor beta chains below, sequenced in a study of blood T cells in healthy people across ages. Using a J-beta primer mix together with a sample-barcoded 5' primer, a second PCR was run for about 6 to 12 cycles. From the 5' RACE reads, TCRdb called clonotypes with MiXCR, one entry per CDR3 protein. The table includes about 720,000 distinct CDR3 sequences, approximately 21% detected once. The sample taken for sequencing was blood. All receptors come from a man between 65 and 85 years old in good health.

A few counts support this clonotype. The J gene is TRBJ1-5, the V gene TRBV6-2 or TRBV6-3; TRBD1 matches 8 bases. The CDR3 is 14 residues long. Germline trimming cut 4 bases from V and 4 bases from J; bases unmatched to any gene: 3. CDR1 MNHEY and CDR2 SVGEGT come from the germline V gene. CDR3: CASSSNRGNQPQHF. DNA for the CDR3: TGTGCCAGCAGTTCAAACAGGGGGAATCAGCCCCAGCATTTT.

This clonotype has only a few counts. The chain links TRBV12-3 or TRBV12-4 to TRBJ2-3; perhaps TRBD2 as D (6 bases). The CDR3 runs to 14 residues. Trimming shortened V by 3 bases and J by 3 bases, and 10 bases separated the two germline ends. The CDR3 reads CASSFLATTDTQYF. In DNA form, the CDR3 reads TGTGCCAGCAGTTTCCTAGCGACTACAGATACGCAGTATTTT.

This clonotype has more than one count but fewer than ten. The V call is TRBV7-2, the J call TRBJ2-5; D possibly corresponds to TRBD2 (6 bases). The CDR3 runs 14 residues. The germline gives CDR1 SGHTA, CDR2 FQGNSA. V was pared by 8 bases and J by 4 bases, with 17 bases between. This chain's CDR3 is CASAAFVGGETQYF. CDR3 bases: TGTGCCAGCGCTGCCTTCGTGGGGGGAGAGACCCAGTACTTC.

This clonotype has just a few counts. The CDR3 loop is CASSPRFSGRHQETQYF. For the CDR3, the DNA is TGTGCCAGCAGCCCCCGATTCAGCGGGAGGCACCAAGAGACCCAGTACTTC. V usage is TRBV3-1 and J usage is TRBJ2-5, with TRBD2 matching over 9 bases. Germline CDR1 and CDR2: LGHDT and YNNKEL (reference sequence). This CDR3 is 17 amino acids long. V was pared by 4 bases and J by 0 bases, with 9 bases of the junction left unmatched.

The chain recombines TRBV19 with TRBJ1-4; D unclear. Germline assignment: CDR1 LNHDA and CDR2 SQIVND (reference sequence). The V end lost 1 base, the J end lost 4 bases, and 10 bases lay between the germline ends. The CDR3 loop spans 15 amino acids. CDR3 sequence (DNA): TGTGCCAGTAGTATAGCGTTCGGGATTAATGAAAAACTGTTTTTT. Protein: CASSIAFGINEKLFF.

This clonotype was counted between two and nine times. This chain links TRBV20-1 with TRBJ2-7; TRBD1 agrees at 8 bases. With V trimmed by 6 bases and J by 3 bases, 10 bases remained unmatched. The CDR3 has 14 residues. The V gene's germline CDR1 is DFQATT and CDR2 SNEGSKA (reference sequence). The CDR3: CSANGQGLSYEQYF. Written as DNA, the CDR3 is TGCAGTGCCAACGGACAGGGTCTGAGCTACGAGCAGTACTTC.

This clonotype has a handful of counts. The rearrangement joins TRBV20-1 to TRBJ2-3, with TRBD2 matching 11 bases. V was clipped by 1 base and J by 3 bases; unmatched bases: 3. Germline V gene sequence: CDR1 DFQATT, CDR2 SNEGSKA (reference sequence). The CDR3 runs 15 residues. The CDR3: CSARVGTSGTDTQYF. In DNA form, the CDR3 reads TGCAGTGCTAGAGTCGGGACTAGCGGAACAGATACGCAGTATTTT.

In nucleotides, the CDR3 is TGTGCCAGCAGTTACTCGACTAGCTCGGATACGCAGTATTTT. This sequence encodes CASSYSTSSDTQYF. V and J are TRBV6-2 or TRBV6-3 and TRBJ2-3, with 7 bases fitting TRBD2. The CDR3 loop spans 14 amino acids. J was trimmed by 6 bases and V by 0 bases; bases with no gene match: 3. Germline loops: CDR1 MNHEY, CDR2 SVGEGT.

The chain uses TRBV7-9 and TRBJ2-7; D remains unclear. There are 14 residues in the CDR3. The V gene's germline CDR1 is SEHNR and CDR2 FQNEAQ (reference sequence). The germline V and J ends were trimmed by 5 bases and 2 bases, with 13 bases remaining between them. In DNA, the CDR3 is TGTGCCAGCAGCGCCCGAGTAGACACCTACGAGCAGTACTTC. As protein: CASSARVDTYEQYF. The variable domain in full, completed from reference TRBV7-9 and TRBJ2-7, reads DTGVSQNPRHKITKRGQNVTFRCDPISEHNRLYWYRQTLGQGPEFLTYFQNEAQLEKSRLLSDRFSAERPKGSFSTLEIQRTEQGDSAMYLCASSARVDTYEQYFGPGTRLTVT.